This T cell receptor beta chain was captured by sequencing in a study of T cells after posttransplantation cyclophosphamide. General study points: Recipient CMV seropositivity and CMV reactivation strongly tracked TRB clonality. Later blood repertoires were often dominated by clones from the donor CD8+ memory compartment.

Treatment was busulfan-fludarabine conditioning, a marrow graft, and cyclophosphamide on days +3 and +4. Profiled with immunoSEQ multiplex PCR; TCRdb holds only in-frame clones, not every one. This table has approximately 20,000 clones, roughly 90% appearing once. Germline values: CDR1 MDHEN, CDR2 SYDVKM. The CDR3 is 19 amino acids. The junction had 15 bases not matched to a gene; V was cut back by 2 bases and J by 5 bases. This clone was observed a single time. Its antigen is still unknown. The rearrangement uses TRBV28 and TRBJ1-1, with TRBD1 matching 12 bases. The specimen comprised PBMCs, sampled after allogeneic stem cell transplant with posttransplant cyclophosphamide. This TCR was recovered from a female patient aged 35 to 55 who received an allogeneic stem cell transplant from a related donor, was CMV-positive, and had no GVHD. The graft donor may have given rise to some T cells. CDR3 amino acids: CASSLRVSGTGGANTEAFF. The CDR3 coding sequence is TGTGCCAGCAGTTTACGAGTGTCCGGGACAGGGGGCGCGAATACTGAAGCTTTCTTT.